This T cell receptor beta chain appears in the sequencing data of a study of Ad26.COV2.S vaccination and SARS-CoV-2 variants. Study summary: Enrolled in COV1001, the donor was in the Ad26.COV2.S trial arm, which received the vaccine.

For this clone: Its antigen remains unknown.

Described treatment: roughly 18 received Ad26.COV2.S at low or high dose, single or two shots; 5 received placebo; per-sample allocation not given. Each sample was drawn 63 days after the first injection (of vaccine or placebo). Germline lookup yields CDR1 SQVTM and CDR2 ANQGSEA. Trimming removed 4 bases from V and 5 bases from J, with 14 bases in between. The CDR3 loop spans 13 amino acids. General observations from the study: Participants given vaccine showed non-spike TCR breadth similar to that of placebo recipients. Substantial breadth in spike-specific CD8+ and CD4+ T cell responses was reportedly seen after vaccination. Ad26.COV2.S recipients had broader spike-specific TCRs (P = 0.0014).

The table came from immunoSEQ multiplex PCR; TCRdb's copy has only in-frame clones and leaves some out. The table lists 350,000 to 450,000 clones, approximately 90% of them singletons. The starting material was peripheral blood, obtained in a trial of Ad26.COV2.S vaccine versus placebo. The receptor's source is a person between 18 and 60 years old who received the Ad26.COV2.S COVID-19 vaccine or a placebo. V gene TRBV29-1 combines with J gene TRBJ1-1, with D unresolved. The CDR3 sequence is CSVVSPSLTEAFF. The CDR3 DNA reads TGCAGCGTTGTTTCTCCCTCCTTGACTGAAGCTTTCTTT.